This TCR beta chain was recovered during a study of T cell changes during pregnancy in multiple sclerosis. Sequencing used immunoSEQ multiplex PCR; TCRdb keeps in-frame clones, though not all of them. Of roughly 40,000 clones listed, 92% were seen once; the top ten hold around 13%. V lost 0 bases to trimming and J lost 2 bases, with 14 bases between them. This CDR3 has 16 residues. In germline, CDR1 is PRHDT, CDR2 FYEKMQ (reference sequence). The sample here was CD8+ T cells from peripheral blood mononuclear cells, taken in the first trimester of pregnancy. The clonotype was recovered from a female donor with multiple sclerosis, enrolled in a pregnancy study. The V and J genes are TRBV13 and TRBJ2-7, with D possibly matching TRBD2 (5 bases). In nucleotides, the CDR3 is TGTGCCAGCAGCTTAGGGGCGGGCTTATTTACCTACGAGCAGTACTTC. Translated, it gives CASSLGAGLFTYEQYF.